This TCR beta chain was found in a study of molecular identifiers for immune sequencing clone quantification. Points from the study as a whole: The study reportedly detected spiked Jurkat TCR RNA from one cell among about 1.1 million naive cells. Highly expanded clone sizes could be underestimated by identical TCR molecules sharing a barcode.

The V gene lost 3 bases and the J gene lost 4 bases, with 19 bases spanning the gap. CDR1 is SGDLS and CDR2 is YYNGEE in the germline V gene. CDR3 length: 16 amino acids. Sorted inputs of about 17,000 to 1,100,000 cells, with 10%, 30% or 50% RNA, yielded naive CD8 libraries. TCRdb used MiXCR to reprocess the PCR reads, holding one entry per CDR3 protein. This sample yields around 480,000 distinct CDR3 sequences, of which roughly 24% are seen a single time; 0.76% belongs to the top ten. A remark on this clonotype: Its matching antigen is unknown.

The specimen was naive CD8+ T cells from blood, with Jurkat cell RNA spiked in. Subset denoted: FACS-sorted CD8+CD4-CCR7+CD45RA+ naive T cells. This sequence originates from a human donor in good health. Some libraries in this study had Jurkat cell RNA spiked in. The chain carries TRBV9 and TRBJ2-5; a possible D gene is TRBD2 (5 bases). The CDR3 sequence is CASSESGSTSGETQYF. The CDR3 DNA follows: TGTGCCAGCAGCGAGAGCGGTTCAACTTCGGGAGAGACCCAGTACTTC.